In this sample, the clone carrying this TCR beta chain turned up many times. Its antigen is undetermined. This sample stems from a study of T cell repertoires in cytomegalovirus infection. Each CDR3 protein gets one entry after TCRdb re-called the reads with MiXCR. The top ten hold approximately 13% of the sample, which has about 830,000 distinct CDR3 sequences, approximately 32% seen once. Germline CDR1 is LGHNT and CDR2 is FRNRAP. CDR3 length: 13 residues. Trimming took off 7 bases at V and 4 bases at J, with 13 bases between the two ends. The TCR comes from a human donor in good health (CMV status not recorded). Some clones in this sample may be carry-over from other donors' samples. The chain recombines TRBV12-5 with TRBJ1-2, with unresolved D. This material consisted of cultured CD8+ T cells from PBMCs, taken from culture after CMV antigen stimulation. CDR3 sequence: CASEPSGSYGYTF. For the CDR3, the DNA is TGTGCTAGTGAACCTTCGGGAAGCTATGGCTACACCTTC.